Listed below are T cell receptor beta chains from one sample, sequenced in a study of graft-versus-host responses after intestinal transplantation. For these receptors, no antigen is known. The assay was immunoSEQ multiplex PCR, and TCRdb's table has in-frame clones only and misses some. The sample lists about 39,000 clones, more than 90% occurring once. The source material was unstimulated CD8+ T cells sorted from spleen or lymph node cells, sampled before transplant. The receptors shown here come from a human donor who was the organ donor for an intestinal transplant. CDR3s include the opening cysteine and the closing phenylalanine or tryptophan. Fields, in order: J gene, D gene, clone size, V gene, CDR3 protein, CDR3 DNA. The D gene is left open where the match is weak. A row's size may be missing; if present it is once, few, many or a size class.

J: TRBJ2-1; D: TRBD2; size: NA; V: TRBV7-8; CDR3: CASSLASQRGPYNEQFF; DNA: TGTGCCAGCAGCTTAGCTTCCCAGCGGGGGCCGTACAATGAGCAGTTCTTC
J: TRBJ2-6; D: NA; size: once; V: TRBV7-7; CDR3: CASSTNAVPQSRANVLTF; DNA: TGTGCCAGCAGCACGAACGCAGTGCCACAAAGTCGGGCCAACGTCCTGACTTTC
J: TRBJ2-7; D: NA; size: NA; V: TRBV6-5; CDR3: CASSYAGSYEQYF; DNA: TGTGCCAGCAGTTACGCGGGGTCCTACGAGCAGTACTTC
J: TRBJ2-7; D: NA; size: NA; V: TRBV7-9; CDR3: CASSLTGLYEQYF; DNA: TGTGCCAGCAGCTTGACAGGATTGTACGAGCAGTACTTC
J: TRBJ1-5; D: TRBD1; size: once; V: TRBV7-6; CDR3: CASSLKGGGNQPQHF; DNA: TGTGCCAGCAGCTTAAAAGGGGGCGGCAATCAGCCCCAGCATTTT
J: TRBJ2-7; D: NA; size: NA; V: TRBV2; CDR3: CASSDGVSYEQYF; DNA: TGTGCCAGCAGTGACGGGGTCTCCTACGAGCAGTACTTC
J: TRBJ2-7; D: TRBD1; size: NA; V: TRBV4-2; CDR3: CASSQPNRGHEQYF; DNA: TGTGCCAGCAGCCAACCAAACAGGGGCCACGAGCAGTACTTC
J: TRBJ1-2; D: NA; size: once; V: TRBV4-3; CDR3: CASSQGQGGYGYTF; DNA: TGCGCCAGCAGCCAAGGGCAGGGCGGCTATGGCTACACCTTC
J: TRBJ2-3; D: NA; size: NA; V: TRBV9; CDR3: CASSATDTQYF; DNA: TGTGCCAGCAGCGCCACAGATACGCAGTATTTT
J: TRBJ2-2; D: TRBD1; size: NA; V: TRBV4-3; CDR3: CATTGDAGELFF; DNA: TGCGCCACGACAGGGGACGCCGGGGAGCTGTTTTTT
J: TRBJ2-3; D: TRBD2; size: NA; V: TRBV7-2; CDR3: CASSLTGLAVRGTDTQYF; DNA: TGTGCCAGCAGCTTAACGGGACTAGCGGTACGAGGCACAGATACGCAGTATTTT
J: TRBJ2-1; D: TRBD2; size: NA; V: TRBV11-3; CDR3: CASSSRGSGGESSYNEQFF; DNA: TGTGCCAGCAGCTCCAGGGGTAGCGGGGGGGAAAGCTCCTACAATGAGCAGTTCTTC
J: TRBJ2-7; D: TRBD1; size: NA; V: TRBV4-1; CDR3: CASSHSWTGSGEQYF; DNA: TGCGCCAGCAGCCATAGCTGGACAGGGTCCGGCGAGCAGTACTTC
J: TRBJ2-7; D: NA; size: NA; V: TRBV4-2; CDR3: CASSQLGGEGYEQYF; DNA: TGTGCCAGCAGCCAACTCGGGGGAGAGGGCTACGAGCAGTACTTC
J: TRBJ1-5; D: NA; size: NA; V: TRBV28; CDR3: CASRVTGWGNQPQHF; DNA: TGTGCCAGCAGAGTTACAGGGTGGGGCAATCAGCCCCAGCATTTT
J: TRBJ1-2; D: NA; size: NA; V: TRBV7-9; CDR3: CASSLAGGAYYGYTF; DNA: TGTGCCAGCAGCTTAGCGGGCGGGGCTTACTATGGCTACACCTTC
J: TRBJ2-5; D: NA; size: NA; V: TRBV9; CDR3: CASSEGGGQGETQYF; DNA: TGTGCCAGCAGCGAGGGAGGGGGGCAGGGGGAGACCCAGTACTTC
J: TRBJ1-2; D: TRBD1; size: NA; V: TRBV19; CDR3: CASTSSPGQGNGYTF; DNA: TGTGCCAGTACCTCAAGCCCGGGACAGGGGAACGGCTACACCTTC
J: TRBJ2-7; D: NA; size: NA; V: TRBV4-1; CDR3: CASSQGGMYEQYF; DNA: TGCGCCAGCAGCCAAGGGGGCATGTACGAGCAGTACTTC
J: TRBJ1-1; D: NA; size: NA; V: TRBV19; CDR3: CASSDDGNTEAFF; DNA: TGTGCCAGTAGTGACGACGGAAACACTGAAGCTTTCTTT
J: TRBJ2-7; D: NA; size: NA; V: TRBV5-4; CDR3: CASSPDGEAYEQYF; DNA: TGTGCCAGCAGCCCTGACGGGGAAGCCTACGAGCAGTACTTC
J: TRBJ2-3; D: TRBD2; size: NA; V: TRBV9; CDR3: CASGTSGGWDTDTQYF; DNA: TGTGCCAGTGGGACTAGCGGGGGGTGGGACACAGATACGCAGTATTTT
J: TRBJ1-1; D: NA; size: NA; V: TRBV5-5; CDR3: CASSLTSSPEAFF; DNA: TGTGCCAGCAGCTTAACCAGTAGTCCTGAAGCTTTCTTT
J: TRBJ1-4; D: NA; size: NA; V: TRBV7-8; CDR3: CASSPRRVSNEKLFF; DNA: TGTGCCAGCAGCCCCCGACGGGTCTCTAATGAAAAACTGTTTTTT
J: TRBJ2-6; D: NA; size: NA; V: TRBV18; CDR3: CASRSRSTSGANVLTF; DNA: TGTGCCAGTCGTTCCAGGTCCACCTCTGGGGCCAACGTCCTGACTTTC
J: TRBJ2-7; D: NA; size: NA; V: TRBV29-1; CDR3: CSVEVSDHYEQYF; DNA: TGCAGCGTTGAAGTGTCCGATCACTACGAGCAGTACTTC
J: TRBJ2-5; D: NA; size: NA; V: TRBV10-1; CDR3: CASSDSPAETQYF; DNA: TGCGCCAGCAGTGACAGCCCAGCAGAGACCCAGTACTTC
J: TRBJ2-7; D: NA; size: few; V: TRBV5-4; CDR3: CASSFESSYEQYF; DNA: TGTGCCAGCAGCTTTGAGAGCTCCTACGAGCAGTACTTC
J: TRBJ1-5; D: TRBD1; size: NA; V: TRBV28; CDR3: CASSWTGDSNQPQHF; DNA: TGTGCCAGCAGTTGGACAGGGGATAGCAATCAGCCCCAGCATTTT
J: TRBJ2-3; D: NA; size: once; V: TRBV19; CDR3: CASRFKGTDTQYF; DNA: TGTGCCAGCAGATTCAAAGGCACAGATACGCAGTATTTT
J: TRBJ2-7; D: TRBD1; size: few; V: TRBV7-9; CDR3: CASTKGQETYEQYF; DNA: TGTGCCAGCACCAAGGGACAGGAAACCTACGAGCAGTACTTC
J: TRBJ2-5; D: TRBD2; size: NA; V: TRBV9; CDR3: CASSAGTSEQETQYF; DNA: TGTGCCAGCAGCGCGGGGACTAGCGAACAAGAGACCCAGTACTTC
J: TRBJ2-7; D: NA; size: NA; V: TRBV4-1; CDR3: CASSQAGGDEQYF; DNA: TGCGCCAGCAGCCAAGCGGGTGGGGACGAGCAGTACTTC
J: TRBJ1-2; D: NA; size: NA; V: TRBV2; CDR3: CASSEAGLNNYGYTF; DNA: TGTGCCAGCAGTGAGGCAGGGCTTAATAACTATGGCTACACCTTC
J: TRBJ2-5; D: NA; size: NA; V: TRBV19; CDR3: CASSTRGQETQYF; DNA: TGTGCCAGTAGTACTAGGGGGCAAGAGACCCAGTACTTC
J: TRBJ2-7; D: NA; size: NA; V: TRBV6-1; CDR3: CASTRNGYEQYF; DNA: TGTGCCAGCACCCGAAACGGGTACGAGCAGTACTTC